These T cell receptor beta chains were read from a single sample in a study of T cells in Graves' hyperthyroidism and ophthalmopathy. Via MiXCR, TCRdb re-called the multiplex PCR reads, giving one row per CDR3 protein. The sample contains 500,000 to 750,000 distinct CDR3 sequences, about 45% of which appear only once. The source material was peripheral blood or thyroid tissue (not recorded which). These receptor sequences come from a woman aged 18-29 years with Graves' hyperthyroidism. Both conserved end residues are part of each CDR3. A D gene is named only where the DNA matches it firmly. Rows give clone size only sometimes, using once, few, many, or a class for an expanded clone.

V: TRBV7-2
length: 16
J: TRBJ1-2
size: many
D: .
CDR3: CASSLDLWQGARGYTF
DNA: TGTGCCAGCAGCTTAGACCTATGGCAGGGTGCGAGGGGCTACACCTTC

V: TRBV29-1
length: 12
J: TRBJ1-2
size: many
D: TRBD1
CDR3: CSVDRGRDGYTF
DNA: TGCAGCGTGGACAGGGGGCGAGATGGCTACACCTTC

V: TRBV7-8
length: 13
J: TRBJ2-1
size: .
D: TRBD2
CDR3: CASSSFGGVEQFF
DNA: TGTGCCAGCAGCTCCTTCGGGGGGGTCGAGCAGTTCTTC

V: TRBV7-2
length: 16
J: TRBJ1-1
size: many
D: .
CDR3: CASSLDESPESREAFF
DNA: TGTGCCAGCAGCTTAGATGAATCGCCGGAATCCCGTGAAGCTTTCTTT

V: TRBV7-2
length: 17
J: TRBJ1-2
size: .
D: TRBD1
CDR3: CASNTYDRGRVNYGYTF
DNA: TGTGCCAGCAACACTTACGACAGGGGGCGCGTAAACTATGGCTACACCTTC

V: TRBV2
length: 15
J: TRBJ2-1
size: few
D: .
CDR3: CASSERGDYVNEQFF
DNA: TGTGCCAGCAGCGAAAGGGGGGATTATGTCAATGAGCAGTTCTTC

V: TRBV20-1
length: 16
J: TRBJ2-5
size: .
D: .
CDR3: CSARDRLANGLETQYF
DNA: TGCAGTGCTAGAGATCGGTTAGCGAATGGTTTAGAGACCCAGTACTTC

V: TRBV6-1
length: 15
J: TRBJ2-5
size: .
D: .
CDR3: CASSEWAGGRETQYF
DNA: TGTGCCAGCAGTGAATGGGCAGGGGGGCGAGAGACCCAGTACTTC

V: TRBV7-8
length: 13
J: TRBJ1-5
size: .
D: .
CDR3: CASSTTYEETQHF
DNA: TGTGCCAGCAGCACGACATACGAGGAGACCCAGCATTTT

V: TRBV29-1
length: 14
J: TRBJ2-1
size: many
D: .
CDR3: CSVDPDHTNNEQFF
DNA: TGCAGCGTTGACCCAGACCACACAAACAATGAGCAGTTCTTC

V: TRBV30
length: 15
J: TRBJ1-1
size: .
D: .
CDR3: CAWSPSGLSNTEAFF
DNA: TGTGCCTGGAGTCCCTCGGGACTAAGTAACACTGAAGCTTTCTTT

V: TRBV12-3/TRBV12-4
length: 13
J: TRBJ1-2
size: .
D: .
CDR3: CASSFQPGYGYTF
DNA: TGTGCCAGCAGTTTCCAACCGGGCTATGGCTACACCTTC

V: TRBV5-4
length: 15
J: TRBJ2-3
size: .
D: .
CDR3: CASSLEPSGADTQYF
DNA: TGTGCCAGCAGCTTGGAGCCCTCTGGCGCTGATACGCAGTATTTT

V: TRBV11-3
length: 15
J: TRBJ2-7
size: many
D: .
CDR3: CASSLLGAETYEQYF
DNA: TGTGCCAGCAGCTTACTGGGAGCGGAGACTTACGAGCAGTACTTC

V: TRBV20-1
length: 13
J: TRBJ2-7
size: once
D: TRBD1
CDR3: CSASQQGGYGQYF
DNA: TGCAGTGCTAGCCAACAGGGGGGATACGGGCAGTACTTC

V: TRBV7-9
length: 19
J: TRBJ2-2
size: .
D: TRBD2
CDR3: CASSFTPLAGGPNTGELFF
DNA: TGTGCCAGCAGCTTTACCCCATTAGCGGGAGGACCCAACACCGGGGAGCTGTTTTTT

V: TRBV2
length: 13
J: TRBJ2-7
size: many
D: .
CDR3: CASSESRGYEQYF
DNA: TGTGCCAGCAGTGAAAGCCGGGGTTACGAGCAGTACTTC

V: TRBV29-1
length: 13
J: TRBJ2-7
size: .
D: .
CDR3: CSVSGGGTYEQYF
DNA: TGCAGCGTTAGTGGTGGCGGGACGTACGAGCAGTACTTC

V: TRBV29-1
length: 13
J: TRBJ2-7
size: many
D: .
CDR3: CNRGDQAYNEQYF
DNA: TGCAACCGAGGGGACCAAGCCTACAACGAGCAGTACTTC

V: TRBV7-3
length: 14
J: TRBJ1-1
size: .
D: .
CDR3: CASSPDTGGGEAFF
DNA: TGTGCCAGCAGCCCTGACACCGGGGGTGGTGAAGCTTTCTTT

V: TRBV2
length: 14
J: TRBJ1-1
size: .
D: TRBD1
CDR3: CASSGTGGRGEAFF
DNA: TGTGCCAGCAGCGGGACAGGGGGCCGTGGCGAAGCTTTCTTT

V: TRBV12-3/TRBV12-4
length: 12
J: TRBJ1-2
size: many
D: .
CDR3: CASSLGGDGYTF
DNA: TGTGCCAGCAGTTTGGGCGGGGACGGCTACACCTTC

V: TRBV29-1
length: 12
J: TRBJ2-5
size: .
D: .
CDR3: CSQDLPSPTQYF
DNA: TGCAGCCAAGATTTGCCCTCCCCGACCCAGTACTTC

V: TRBV15
length: 13
J: TRBJ2-7
size: many
D: .
CDR3: CATSRGVTYEQYF
DNA: TGTGCCACCAGCAGGGGGGTTACCTACGAGCAGTACTTC

V: TRBV25-1
length: 15
J: TRBJ2-1
size: many
D: TRBD2
CDR3: CASSERAGGVYEQFF
DNA: TGTGCCAGCAGTGAAAGAGCGGGAGGTGTTTATGAGCAGTTCTTC

V: TRBV12-3/TRBV12-4
length: 14
J: TRBJ2-7
size: few
D: TRBD2
CDR3: CASSPQRESYEQYF
DNA: TGTGCCAGCAGCCCCCAGCGGGAGTCCTACGAGCAGTACTTC

V: TRBV2
length: 14
J: TRBJ1-2
size: .
D: TRBD1
CDR3: CASVAGTGGYGYTF
DNA: TGTGCCAGCGTTGCCGGGACAGGGGGCTATGGCTACACCTTC

V: TRBV12-3/TRBV12-4
length: 14
J: TRBJ1-3
size: many
D: TRBD1
CDR3: CASRDRRTGNTIYF
DNA: TGTGCCAGCAGGGACAGGCGAACTGGAAACACCATATATTTT

V: TRBV20-1
length: 16
J: TRBJ1-6
size: many
D: .
CDR3: CSARFRGQSYNSPLHF
DNA: TGCAGTGCTAGGTTCCGGGGGCAGAGCTATAATTCACCCCTCCACTTT

V: TRBV14
length: 15
J: TRBJ2-7
size: .
D: TRBD2
CDR3: CASSRGAGGPFEQYF
DNA: TGTGCCAGCAGCCGGGGGGCGGGAGGGCCATTCGAGCAGTACTTC

V: TRBV5-1
length: 14
J: TRBJ2-5
size: few
D: TRBD1
CDR3: CASSGTVTGETQYF
DNA: TGCGCCAGCAGCGGGACAGTTACGGGAGAGACCCAGTACTTC

V: TRBV10-3
length: 11
J: TRBJ2-1
size: once
D: .
CDR3: CAISESNEQFF
DNA: TGTGCCATCAGTGAGTCCAATGAGCAGTTCTTC

V: TRBV7-6
length: 16
J: TRBJ2-2
size: .
D: TRBD2
CDR3: CASSLISGRNTGELFF
DNA: TGTGCCAGCAGCCTGATCAGCGGGAGAAACACCGGGGAGCTGTTTTTT

V: TRBV2
length: 17
J: TRBJ1-2
size: many
D: .
CDR3: CASSDQIHRVRHYGYTF
DNA: TGTGCCAGCAGTGACCAAATCCACAGGGTACGGCACTATGGCTACACCTTC

V: TRBV15
length: 16
J: TRBJ1-1
size: many
D: .
CDR3: CATSPPAGGLNTEAFF
DNA: TGTGCCACCAGCCCTCCCGCGGGGGGGTTGAACACTGAAGCTTTCTTT

V: TRBV3-1
length: 17
J: TRBJ1-5
size: few
D: .
CDR3: CASSQDPGTGKSQPQHF
DNA: TGTGCCAGCAGCCAAGATCCAGGCACAGGGAAAAGCCAGCCCCAGCATTTT

V: TRBV24-1
length: 16
J: TRBJ2-1
size: .
D: TRBD2
CDR3: CATSDLRASGSFEQFF
DNA: TGTGCCACCAGTGACTTAAGGGCTAGCGGGAGCTTTGAGCAGTTCTTC

V: TRBV5-4
length: 14
J: TRBJ2-2
size: .
D: TRBD2
CDR3: CASSLSFPAGEQFF
DNA: TGTGCCAGCAGCTTGTCTTTCCCAGCGGGGGAGCAGTTTTTT

V: TRBV29-1
length: 21
J: TRBJ2-7
size: .
D: TRBD2
CDR3: CSDTKDPPGLAGDSGSYEQYF
DNA: TGCAGCGATACCAAGGACCCCCCGGGACTAGCGGGAGATTCTGGCTCCTACGAGCAGTACTTC

V: TRBV13
length: 16
J: TRBJ2-7
size: many
D: .
CDR3: CASSPNPAGSFYEQYF
DNA: TGTGCCAGCAGCCCCAATCCGGCAGGATCGTTCTACGAGCAGTACTTC

V: TRBV6-4
length: 16
J: TRBJ1-1
size: .
D: .
CDR3: CASSDRRESWEGEAFF
DNA: TGTGCCAGCAGTGACCGACGGGAAAGTTGGGAGGGTGAAGCTTTCTTT

V: TRBV7-2
length: 13
J: TRBJ2-3
size: few
D: TRBD2
CDR3: CASSPPGGYTQYF
DNA: TGTGCCAGCAGCCCCCCGGGAGGGTATACGCAGTATTTT

V: TRBV5-1
length: 17
J: TRBJ2-7
size: few
D: TRBD2
CDR3: CASNRRLAGGISYEQYF
DNA: TGCGCCAGCAACAGAAGACTAGCGGGAGGGATTTCCTACGAGCAGTACTTC

V: TRBV20-1
length: 13
J: TRBJ1-4
size: .
D: TRBD1
CDR3: CSAKRQGAEKLFF
DNA: TGCAGTGCCAAGCGCCAGGGGGCTGAAAAACTGTTTTTT

V: TRBV29-1
length: 13
J: TRBJ2-7
size: .
D: .
CDR3: CSVPAGLSYEQYF
DNA: TGCAGCGTCCCCGCAGGCCTCTCCTACGAGCAGTACTTC

V: TRBV12-3/TRBV12-4
length: 14
J: TRBJ2-7
size: many
D: TRBD2
CDR3: CASSFGLAGVEQYF
DNA: TGTGCCAGCAGTTTTGGACTAGCGGGAGTCGAGCAGTACTTC

V: TRBV7-6
length: 16
J: TRBJ2-6
size: many
D: .
CDR3: CASSPRLGSGANVLTF
DNA: TGTGCCAGCAGCCCCCGCTTAGGCTCTGGGGCCAACGTCCTGACTTTC

V: TRBV10-1
length: 13
J: TRBJ2-5
size: .
D: .
CDR3: CASSEDRPETQYF
DNA: TGCGCCAGCAGTGAGGACCGTCCAGAGACCCAGTACTTC

V: TRBV29-1
length: 11
J: TRBJ1-2
size: .
D: .
CDR3: CSVETGRGYTF
DNA: TGCAGCGTTGAAACAGGGCGCGGCTACACCTTC